A single sample gave rise to the 5 T cell receptor beta chains below, sequenced in a study of blood T cells in healthy people across ages (dated by TCRdb to 2013 to 2016). The library was obtained by 5' RACE. The sequencer listed for this sample is Illumina HiSeq 2500. A second PCR of roughly 6 to 12 cycles was performed with a sample-barcoded 5' primer and a J-beta primer mix. The public reads were quality trimmed at Q25 with fastp and then assembled into clones with MiXCR by TCRdb, keeping productive beta chains. Rows are unified per CDR3 protein, each entry keeping the most common DNA and genes. The sample table contains under 750,000 distinct CDR3 sequences; only one count was recorded for roughly 48% of them. About 26% of the sample is taken by the ten largest. Sequenced sample: blood. The receptors derive from a man older than 75 in good health.

V is TRBV21-1 and J is TRBJ2-3; the table's D call of TRBD2 was not tested on the DNA. TRBV21-1 is a recognized pseudogene. The CDR3 has 14 amino acids. For the CDR3, the DNA is TGTGCCAGCAAATACGAGCGGGGGACAGATACGCAGTATTTT. Encoded protein: CASKYERGTDTQYF.

Only a few counts were recorded for this clonotype. The rearrangement joins TRBV7-3 to TRBJ2-1, with D possibly matching TRBD2 (7 bases). Germline V gene sequence: CDR1 SGHTA, CDR2 FQGTGA. The V gene lost 5 bases and the J gene lost 6 bases, with 20 bases spanning the gap. The CDR3 is 16 residues long. CDR3 loop: CASSRGGGTPSNEQFF. The CDR3 nucleotides are TGTGCCAGCAGCCGAGGGGGGGGGACTCCAAGCAATGAGCAGTTCTTC.

The chain recombines TRBV12-3 or TRBV12-4 with TRBJ1-1; D is uncertain. V was shortened by 5 bases and J by 1 base, with 5 bases between the two germline ends. This CDR3 is built from 12 residues. The CDR3 loop reads CASSRENTEAFF. CDR3 nucleotides: TGTGCCAGCAGTCGCGAGAACACTGAAGCTTTCTTT.

The chain joins TRBV28 to TRBJ2-7, with a weak D call TRBD1 (5 bases). The CDR3 sequence is 16 residues long. Germline V gives CDR1 MDHEN, CDR2 SYDVKM. V lost 5 bases and J 0 bases, leaving 17 bases between the germline ends. The CDR3 is CASSVTGVVSSYEQYF. The CDR3 nucleotides are TGTGCCAGCAGTGTTACAGGAGTCGTAAGCTCCTACGAGCAGTACTTC.

The gene calls are TRBV7-6 and TRBJ2-3; the match to TRBD2 covers 8 bases. This CDR3 is 17 amino acids long. With 5 bases clipped from V and 4 bases from J, the junction kept 14 bases outside the gene matches. In germline, CDR1 is SGHVS, CDR2 FNYEAQ. The CDR3 sequence is CASSPRWEAGVADTQYF. CDR3 in DNA: TGTGCCAGCAGCCCCCGCTGGGAAGCGGGAGTAGCAGATACGCAGTATTTT.